The clone carrying this TCR beta chain turned up a few times. Antigen specificity is unknown. This entry belongs to a study of CD8 T cells in Susac syndrome. Random-hexamer reverse transcription was applied to roughly 0.5 to 1 ug RNA. Across 54 Vbeta and 13 Jbeta, TCR beta CDR3 was amplified with immunoSEQ multiplex PCR. TCRdb analysed the immunoSEQ multiplex PCR reads with MiXCR anew, one entry per CDR3 protein. The data contain about 400,000 distinct CDR3 sequences, around 85% of them singletons. The CDR3 is made up of 13 amino acids. Germline-derived CDR1 and CDR2 are MNHNS and SASEGT. V lost 7 bases and J lost 0, with 10 bases in between. Notes on the study in general: An acknowledgment was made by the study that its TCR sequencing and HLA analysis involved relatively few individuals.

Blood CD8+ and CD4+ T cells underwent high-throughput TCR beta sequencing. TEMRA cells were enriched by FACS, and CD4+ and CD8+ T cells were negatively isolated. This TCR came from a human donor with multiple sclerosis. The V and J genes are TRBV6-1 and TRBJ2-7; a possible D gene is TRBD1 (6 bases). Sample: CD8+ T cells from PBMCs. CDR3 nucleotide sequence: TGTGCCAGCAACCGGGACACCTCCTACGAGCAGTACTTC. This translates into CASNRDTSYEQYF.